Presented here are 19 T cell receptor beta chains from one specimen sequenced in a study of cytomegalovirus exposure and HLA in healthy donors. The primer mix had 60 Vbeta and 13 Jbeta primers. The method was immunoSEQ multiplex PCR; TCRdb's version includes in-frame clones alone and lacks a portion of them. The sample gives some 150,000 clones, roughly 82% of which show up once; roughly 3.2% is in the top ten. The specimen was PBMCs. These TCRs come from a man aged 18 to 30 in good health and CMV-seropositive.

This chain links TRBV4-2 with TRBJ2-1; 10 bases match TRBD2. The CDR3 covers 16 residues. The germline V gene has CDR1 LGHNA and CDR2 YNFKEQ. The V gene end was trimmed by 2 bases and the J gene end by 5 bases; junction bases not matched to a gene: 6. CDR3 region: CASSQSSGSKNNEQFF. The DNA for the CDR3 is TGTGCCAGCAGCCAATCTAGCGGGAGTAAAAACAATGAGCAGTTCTTC.

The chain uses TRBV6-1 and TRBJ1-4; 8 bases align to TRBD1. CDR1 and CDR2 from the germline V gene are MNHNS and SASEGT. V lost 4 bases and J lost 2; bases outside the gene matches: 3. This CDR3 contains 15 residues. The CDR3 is CASSGYRGTNEKLFF. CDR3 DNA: TGTGCCAGCAGTGGATACAGGGGGACTAATGAAAAACTGTTTTTT.

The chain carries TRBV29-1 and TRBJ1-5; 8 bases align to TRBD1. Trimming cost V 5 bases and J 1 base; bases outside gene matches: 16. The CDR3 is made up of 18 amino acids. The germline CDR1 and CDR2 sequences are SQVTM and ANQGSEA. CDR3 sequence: CSVLPRQGRYTSNQPQHF. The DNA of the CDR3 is TGCAGCGTTCTACCGCGACAGGGGAGGTACACCAGCAATCAGCCCCAGCATTTT. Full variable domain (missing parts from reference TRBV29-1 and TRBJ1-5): SAVISQKPSRDICQRGTSLTIQCQVDSQVTMMFWYRQQPGQSLTLIATANQGSEATYESGFVIDKFPISRPNLTFSTLTVSNMSPEDSSIYLCSVLPRQGRYTSNQPQHFGDGTRLSIL.

This CDR3 reads CASSLGGRIYEQYF. Written as DNA, the CDR3 is TGTGCCAGCAGCTTAGGTGGGAGGATATACGAGCAGTACTTC. The chain employs TRBV7-9 and TRBJ2-7, with a possible D match to TRBD2 (6 bases). The CDR3 runs to 14 residues. V lost 1 base, J lost 4 bases, and 11 bases lay in between. Germline V gene lookup returns CDR1 SEHNR and CDR2 FQNEAQ (reference sequence).

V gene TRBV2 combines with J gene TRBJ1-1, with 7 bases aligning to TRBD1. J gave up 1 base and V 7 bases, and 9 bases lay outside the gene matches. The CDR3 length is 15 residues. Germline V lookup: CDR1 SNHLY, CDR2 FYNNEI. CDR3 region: CASTIEGASNTEAFF. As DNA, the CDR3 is TGTGCCAGCACCATAGAGGGGGCATCGAACACTGAAGCTTTCTTT. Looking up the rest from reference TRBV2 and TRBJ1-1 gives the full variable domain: EPEVTQTPSHQVTQMGQEVILRCVPISNHLYFYWYRQILGQKVEFLVSFYNNEISEKSEIFDDQFSVERPDGSNFTLKIRSTKLEDSAMYFCASTIEGASNTEAFFGQGTRLTVV.

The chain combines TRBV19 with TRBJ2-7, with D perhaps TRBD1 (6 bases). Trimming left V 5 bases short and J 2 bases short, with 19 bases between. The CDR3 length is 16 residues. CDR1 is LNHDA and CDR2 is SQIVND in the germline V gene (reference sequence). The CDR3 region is CASSPLRAGAAYEQYF. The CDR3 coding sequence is TGTGCCAGTAGTCCACTCCGGGCAGGGGCCGCCTACGAGCAGTACTTC.

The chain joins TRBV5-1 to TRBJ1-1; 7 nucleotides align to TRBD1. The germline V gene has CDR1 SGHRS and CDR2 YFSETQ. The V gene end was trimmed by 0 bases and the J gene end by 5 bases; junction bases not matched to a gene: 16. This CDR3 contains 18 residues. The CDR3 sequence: CASSLALRQGLKGTEAFF. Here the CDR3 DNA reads TGCGCCAGCAGCTTGGCTCTAAGACAGGGCCTAAAAGGGACTGAAGCTTTCTTT.

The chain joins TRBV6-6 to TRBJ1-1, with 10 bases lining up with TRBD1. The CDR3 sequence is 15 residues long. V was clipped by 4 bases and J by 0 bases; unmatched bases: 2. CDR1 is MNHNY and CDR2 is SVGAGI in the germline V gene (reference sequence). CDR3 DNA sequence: TGTGCCAGCAGTTCCGGGACAGGGGTGAACACTGAAGCTTTCTTT. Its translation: CASSSGTGVNTEAFF.

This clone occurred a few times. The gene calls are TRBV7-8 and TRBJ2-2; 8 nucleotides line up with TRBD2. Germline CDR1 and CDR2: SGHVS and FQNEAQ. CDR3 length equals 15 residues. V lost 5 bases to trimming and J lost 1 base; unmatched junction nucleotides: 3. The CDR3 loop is CASSATSGNTGELFF. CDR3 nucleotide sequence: TGTGCCAGCAGCGCTACTAGCGGGAACACCGGGGAGCTGTTTTTT.

CDR3 residues: CASLGTSRYTQYF. CDR3 in DNA: TGTGCCAGCCTCGGGACTAGCAGATATACGCAGTATTTT. This rearrangement joins TRBV2 to TRBJ2-3; 9 bases fit TRBD2. Trimming removed 8 bases from V and 7 bases from J; junction bases left unmatched: 7. Germline CDR1 reads SNHLY; CDR2 reads FYNNEI. This CDR3 region has 13 residues.

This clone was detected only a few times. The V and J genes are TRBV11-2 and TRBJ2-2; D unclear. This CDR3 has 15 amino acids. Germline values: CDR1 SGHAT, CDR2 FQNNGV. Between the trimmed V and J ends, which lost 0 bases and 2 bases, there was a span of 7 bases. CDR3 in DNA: TGTGCCAGCAGCTTAGATCAATCAAACACCGGGGAGCTGTTTTTT. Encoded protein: CASSLDQSNTGELFF.

The CDR3 loop reads CASSELRGQGGYTF. The CDR3 DNA follows: TGTGCCAGCAGTGAACTTAGGGGGCAGGGTGGCTACACCTTC. The chain links TRBV2 to TRBJ1-2; TRBD1 matches at 7 bases. Trimming removed 2 bases from V and 7 bases from J; junction bases left unmatched: 7. This CDR3 contains 14 residues. Germline V gives CDR1 SNHLY, CDR2 FYNNEI.

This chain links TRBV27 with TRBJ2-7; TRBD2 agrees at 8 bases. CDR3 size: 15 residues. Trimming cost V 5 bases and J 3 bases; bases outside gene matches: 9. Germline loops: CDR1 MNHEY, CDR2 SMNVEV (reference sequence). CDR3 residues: CASSPLVAGIYEQYF. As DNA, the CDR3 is TGTGCCAGCAGTCCCCTAGTAGCGGGAATCTACGAGCAGTACTTC.

DNA for the CDR3: TGTGCCAGCAGCCCTCGAACAGTCTCCTACAATGAGCAGTTCTTC. Its translation is CASSPRTVSYNEQFF. V gene TRBV11-2 combines with J gene TRBJ2-1, with D unclear. The germline CDR1 and CDR2 sequences are SGHAT and FQNNGV. With 5 bases removed from V and 0 bases from J, the gap between germline ends came to 11 bases. The CDR3 spans 15 residues. Complete variable domain (other parts from reference TRBV11-2 and TRBJ2-1): EAGVAQSPRYKIIEKRQSVAFWCNPISGHATLYWYQQILGQGPKLLIQFQNNGVVDDSQLPKDRFSAERLKGVDSTLKIQPAKLEDSAVYLCASSPRTVSYNEQFFGPGTRLTVL.

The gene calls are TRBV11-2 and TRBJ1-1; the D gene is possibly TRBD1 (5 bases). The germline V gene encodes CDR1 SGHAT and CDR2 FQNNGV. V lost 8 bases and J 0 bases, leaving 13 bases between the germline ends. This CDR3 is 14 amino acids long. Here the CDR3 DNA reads TGTGCCAGCCGCCGTGGGGCTATGAACACTGAAGCTTTCTTT. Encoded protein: CASRRGAMNTEAFF.

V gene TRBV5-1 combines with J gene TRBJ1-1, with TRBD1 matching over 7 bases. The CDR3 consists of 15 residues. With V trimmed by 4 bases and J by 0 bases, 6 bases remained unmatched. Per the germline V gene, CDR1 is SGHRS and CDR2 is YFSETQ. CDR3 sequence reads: CASSLAQGLNTEAFF. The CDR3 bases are TGCGCCAGCAGCCTTGCACAGGGGTTGAACACTGAAGCTTTCTTT.

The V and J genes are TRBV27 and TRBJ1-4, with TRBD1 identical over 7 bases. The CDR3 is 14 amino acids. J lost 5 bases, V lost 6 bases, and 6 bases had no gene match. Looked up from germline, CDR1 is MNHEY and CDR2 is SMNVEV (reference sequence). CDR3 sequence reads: CASSWTGPNEKLFF. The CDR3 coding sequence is TGTGCCAGCAGCTGGACAGGACCAAATGAAAAACTGTTTTTT.

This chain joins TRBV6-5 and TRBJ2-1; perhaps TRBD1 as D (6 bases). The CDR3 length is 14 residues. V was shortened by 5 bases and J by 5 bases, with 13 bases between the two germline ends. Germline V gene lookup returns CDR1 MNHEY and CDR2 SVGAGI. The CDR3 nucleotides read TGTGCCAGCAGTCCGGGACATATAGACAATGAGCAGTTCTTC. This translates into CASSPGHIDNEQFF.

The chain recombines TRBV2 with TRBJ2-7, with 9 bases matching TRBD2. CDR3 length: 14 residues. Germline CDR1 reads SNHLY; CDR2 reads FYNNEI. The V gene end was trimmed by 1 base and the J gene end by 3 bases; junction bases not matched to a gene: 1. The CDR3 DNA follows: TGTGCCAGCAGTGAAGGGACTAGCGTCTACGAGCAGTACTTC. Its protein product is CASSEGTSVYEQYF.